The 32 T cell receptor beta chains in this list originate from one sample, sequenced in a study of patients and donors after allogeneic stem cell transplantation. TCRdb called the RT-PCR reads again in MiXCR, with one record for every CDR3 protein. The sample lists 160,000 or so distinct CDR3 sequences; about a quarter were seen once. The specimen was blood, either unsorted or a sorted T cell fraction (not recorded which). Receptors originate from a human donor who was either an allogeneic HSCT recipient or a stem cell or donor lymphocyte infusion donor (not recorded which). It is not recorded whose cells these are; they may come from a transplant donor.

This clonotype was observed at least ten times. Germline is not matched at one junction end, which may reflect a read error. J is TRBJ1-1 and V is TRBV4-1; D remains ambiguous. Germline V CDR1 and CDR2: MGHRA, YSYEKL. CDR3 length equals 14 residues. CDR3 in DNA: TGCGCCAGCAGCCAAGTGTTCAGAGGCCCATCATGGGGCTTT. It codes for CASSQVFRGPSWGF.

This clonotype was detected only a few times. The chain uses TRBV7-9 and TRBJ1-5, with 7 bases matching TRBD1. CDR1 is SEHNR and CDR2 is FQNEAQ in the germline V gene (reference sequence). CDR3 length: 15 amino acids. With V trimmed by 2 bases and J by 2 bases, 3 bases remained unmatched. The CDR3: CASSLHRGGNQPQHF. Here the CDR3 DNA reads TGTGCCAGCAGCTTACACAGGGGTGGCAATCAGCCCCAGCATTTT.

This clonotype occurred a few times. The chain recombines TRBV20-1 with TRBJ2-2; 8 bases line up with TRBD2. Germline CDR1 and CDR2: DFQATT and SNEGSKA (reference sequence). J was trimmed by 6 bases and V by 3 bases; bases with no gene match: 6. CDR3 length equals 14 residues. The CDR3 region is CSASKNGRAGELFF. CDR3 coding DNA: TGCAGTGCTAGCAAGAACGGGAGGGCCGGGGAGCTGTTTTTT.

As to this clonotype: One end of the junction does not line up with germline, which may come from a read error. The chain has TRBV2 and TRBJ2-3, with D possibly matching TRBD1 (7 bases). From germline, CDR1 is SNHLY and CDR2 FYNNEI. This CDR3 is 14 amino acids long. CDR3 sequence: CASPPPGGTDTQYF. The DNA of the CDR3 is TGTGCCAGCCCGCCCCCAGGGGGGACAGATACACAGTATTTT.

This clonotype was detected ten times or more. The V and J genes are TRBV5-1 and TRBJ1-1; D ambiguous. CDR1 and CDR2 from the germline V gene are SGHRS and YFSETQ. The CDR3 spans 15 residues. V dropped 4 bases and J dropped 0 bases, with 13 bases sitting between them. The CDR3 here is CASSRVEDLNTEAFF. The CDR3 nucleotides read TGCGCCAGCAGCCGAGTTGAAGACTTGAACACTGAAGCTTTCTTT.

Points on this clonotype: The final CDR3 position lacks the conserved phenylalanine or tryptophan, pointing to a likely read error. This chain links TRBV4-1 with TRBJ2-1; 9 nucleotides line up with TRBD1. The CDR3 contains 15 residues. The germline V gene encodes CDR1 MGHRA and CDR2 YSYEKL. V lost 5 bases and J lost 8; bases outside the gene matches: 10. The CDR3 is CASSFGQGQLDEQFL. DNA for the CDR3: TGCGCCAGCAGCTTTGGACAGGGGCAGTTGGATGAGCAGTTCCTC.

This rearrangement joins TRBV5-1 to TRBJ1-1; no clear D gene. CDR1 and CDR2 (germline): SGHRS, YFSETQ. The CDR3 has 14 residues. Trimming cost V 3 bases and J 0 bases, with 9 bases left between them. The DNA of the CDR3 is TGCGCCAGCAGCTGGAGGACTCTGAACACTGAAGCTTTCTTT. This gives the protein CASSWRTLNTEAFF. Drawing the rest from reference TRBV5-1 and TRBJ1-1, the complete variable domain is KAGVTQTPRYLIKTRGQQVTLSCSPISGHRSVSWYQQTPGQGLQFLFEYFSETQRNKGNFPGRFSGRQFSNSRSEMNVSTLELGDSALYLCASSWRTLNTEAFFGQGTRLTVV.

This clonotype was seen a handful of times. The CDR3 protein is CASGPRHIWETQYF. The CDR3 region has the DNA TGTGCCAGCGGACCCAGGCACATCTGGGAGACCCAGTACTTC. The V gene is TRBV2, the J gene TRBJ2-5; D uncertain. The CDR3 is 14 amino acids. The germline V gene encodes CDR1 SNHLY and CDR2 FYNNEI. Trimming removed 8 bases from V and 5 bases from J, with 18 bases in between. The full variable domain, with the rest looked up from reference TRBV2 and TRBJ2-5, is EPEVTQTPSHQVTQMGQEVILRCVPISNHLYFYWYRQILGQKVEFLVSFYNNEISEKSEIFDDQFSVERPDGSNFTLKIRSTKLEDSAMYFCASGPRHIWETQYFGPGTRLLVL.

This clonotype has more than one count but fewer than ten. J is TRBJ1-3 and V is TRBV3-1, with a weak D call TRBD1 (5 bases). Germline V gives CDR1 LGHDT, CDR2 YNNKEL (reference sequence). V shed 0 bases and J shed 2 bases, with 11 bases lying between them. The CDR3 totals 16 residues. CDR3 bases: TGTGCCAGCAGCCAAGATCTGGCGACAGCTGGAAACACCATATATTTT. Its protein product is CASSQDLATAGNTIYF.

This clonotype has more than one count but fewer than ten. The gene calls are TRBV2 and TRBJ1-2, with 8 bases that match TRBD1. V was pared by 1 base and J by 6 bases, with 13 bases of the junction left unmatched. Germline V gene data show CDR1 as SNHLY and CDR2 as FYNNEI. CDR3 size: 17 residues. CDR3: CASSEGLGSRGRDGYTF. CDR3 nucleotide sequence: TGTGCCAGCAGTGAAGGGCTTGGTAGCAGGGGGCGAGATGGCTACACCTTC.

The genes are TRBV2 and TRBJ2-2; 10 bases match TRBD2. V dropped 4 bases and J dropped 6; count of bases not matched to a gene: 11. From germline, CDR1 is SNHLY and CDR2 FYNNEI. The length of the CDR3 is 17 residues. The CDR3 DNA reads TGTGCCAGCAGTGTCCCAAGCGGGGGGGCTTTCGCCGGGGAGCTGTTTTTT. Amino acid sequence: CASSVPSGGAFAGELFF.

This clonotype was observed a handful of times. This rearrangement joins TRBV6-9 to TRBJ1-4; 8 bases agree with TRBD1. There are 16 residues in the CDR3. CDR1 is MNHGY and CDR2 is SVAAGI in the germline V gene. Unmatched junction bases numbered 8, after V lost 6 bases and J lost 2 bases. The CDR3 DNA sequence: TGTGCCAGCAGAGCCCAGGGGGCGCAGACTAATGAAAAACTGTTTTTT. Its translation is CASRAQGAQTNEKLFF.

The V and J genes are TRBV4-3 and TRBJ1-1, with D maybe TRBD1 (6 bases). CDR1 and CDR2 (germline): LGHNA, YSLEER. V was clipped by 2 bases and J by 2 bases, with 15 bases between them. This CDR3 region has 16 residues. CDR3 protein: CASSQFITGINTEAFF. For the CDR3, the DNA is TGCGCCAGCAGCCAATTCATAACAGGGATAAACACTGAAGCTTTCTTT.

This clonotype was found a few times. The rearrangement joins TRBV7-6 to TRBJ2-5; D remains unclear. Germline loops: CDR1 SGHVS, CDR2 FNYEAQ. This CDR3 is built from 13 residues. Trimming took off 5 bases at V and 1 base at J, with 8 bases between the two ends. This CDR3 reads CASSKYPQETQYF. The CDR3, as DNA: TGTGCCAGCAGCAAATACCCCCAAGAGACCCAGTACTTC. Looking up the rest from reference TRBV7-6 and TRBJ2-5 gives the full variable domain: GAGVSQSPRYKVTKRGQDVALRCDPISGHVSLYWYRQALGQGPEFLTYFNYEAQQDKSGLPNDRFSAERPEGSISTLTIQRTEQRDSAMYRCASSKYPQETQYFGPGTRLLVL.

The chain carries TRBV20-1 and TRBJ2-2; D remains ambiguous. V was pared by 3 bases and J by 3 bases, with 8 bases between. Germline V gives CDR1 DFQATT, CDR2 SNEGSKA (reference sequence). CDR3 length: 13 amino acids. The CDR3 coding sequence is TGCAGTGCTAGTCCGCAGCACACCGGGGAGCTGTTTTTT. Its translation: CSASPQHTGELFF.

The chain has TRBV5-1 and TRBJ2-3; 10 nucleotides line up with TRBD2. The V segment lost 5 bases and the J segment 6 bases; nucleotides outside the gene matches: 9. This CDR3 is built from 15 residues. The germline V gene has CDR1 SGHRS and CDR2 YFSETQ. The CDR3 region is CASSFPSGRSDTQYF. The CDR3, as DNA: TGCGCCAGCAGTTTCCCTAGCGGGAGATCGGATACGCAGTATTTT.

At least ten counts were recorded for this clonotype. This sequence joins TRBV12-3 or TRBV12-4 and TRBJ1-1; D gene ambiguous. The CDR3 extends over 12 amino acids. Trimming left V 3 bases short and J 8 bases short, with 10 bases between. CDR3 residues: CASSFFVSEAFF. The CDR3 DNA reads TGTGCCAGCAGTTTTTTTGTTTCGGAAGCTTTCTTT.

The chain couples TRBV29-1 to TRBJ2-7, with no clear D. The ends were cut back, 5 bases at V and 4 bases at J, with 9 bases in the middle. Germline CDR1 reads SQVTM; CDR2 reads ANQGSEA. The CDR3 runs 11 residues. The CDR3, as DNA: TGCAGCGTTTCCGGGCCTTACGAGCAGTACTTC. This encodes CSVSGPYEQYF.

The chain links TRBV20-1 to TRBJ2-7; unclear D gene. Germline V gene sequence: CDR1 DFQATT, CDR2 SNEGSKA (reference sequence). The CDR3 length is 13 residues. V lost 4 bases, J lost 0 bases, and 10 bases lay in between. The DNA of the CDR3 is TGCAGTGCTAAGGGCAGAAGCTCCTACGAGCAGTACTTC. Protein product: CSAKGRSSYEQYF.

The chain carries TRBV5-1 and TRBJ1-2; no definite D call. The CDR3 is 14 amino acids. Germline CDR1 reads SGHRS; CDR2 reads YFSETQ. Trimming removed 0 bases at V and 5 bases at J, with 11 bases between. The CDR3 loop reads CASSLVSASYGYTF. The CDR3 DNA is TGCGCCAGCAGCTTGGTGAGTGCCTCATATGGCTACACCTTC.

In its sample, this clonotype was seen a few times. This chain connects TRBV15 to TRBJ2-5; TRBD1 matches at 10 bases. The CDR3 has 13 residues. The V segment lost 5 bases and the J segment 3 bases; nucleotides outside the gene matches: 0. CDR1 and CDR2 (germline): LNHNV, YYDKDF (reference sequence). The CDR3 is CATSGTGEETQYF. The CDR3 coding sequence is TGTGCCACCAGCGGGACAGGGGAAGAGACCCAGTACTTC.

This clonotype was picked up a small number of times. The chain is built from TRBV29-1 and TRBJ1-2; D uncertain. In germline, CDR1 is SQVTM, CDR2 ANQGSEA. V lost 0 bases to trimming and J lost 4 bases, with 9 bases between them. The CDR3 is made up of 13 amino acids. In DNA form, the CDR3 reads TGCAGCGTTGAAGAATCGGATTCCTATGGCTACACCTTC. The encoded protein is CSVEESDSYGYTF.

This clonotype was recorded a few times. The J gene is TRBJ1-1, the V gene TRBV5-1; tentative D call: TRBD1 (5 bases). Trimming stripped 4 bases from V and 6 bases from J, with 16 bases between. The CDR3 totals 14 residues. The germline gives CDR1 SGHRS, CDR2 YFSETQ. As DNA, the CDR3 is TGCGCCAGCAGCCCCGGGGGGTTGAGGGCTGAAGCTTTCTTT. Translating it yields CASSPGGLRAEAFF.

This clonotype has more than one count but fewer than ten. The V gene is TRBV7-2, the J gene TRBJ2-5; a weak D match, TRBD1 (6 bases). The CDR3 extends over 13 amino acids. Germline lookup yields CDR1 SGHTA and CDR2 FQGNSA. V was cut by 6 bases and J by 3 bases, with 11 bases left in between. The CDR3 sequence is CASRIAGEETQYF. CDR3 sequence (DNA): TGTGCCAGCAGGATTGCAGGGGAAGAGACCCAGTACTTC.

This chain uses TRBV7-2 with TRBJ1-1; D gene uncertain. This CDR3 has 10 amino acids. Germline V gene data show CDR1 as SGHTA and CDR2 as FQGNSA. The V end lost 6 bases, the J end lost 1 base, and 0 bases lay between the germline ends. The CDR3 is CASRNTEAFF. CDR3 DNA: TGTGCCAGCAGGAACACTGAAGCTTTCTTT.

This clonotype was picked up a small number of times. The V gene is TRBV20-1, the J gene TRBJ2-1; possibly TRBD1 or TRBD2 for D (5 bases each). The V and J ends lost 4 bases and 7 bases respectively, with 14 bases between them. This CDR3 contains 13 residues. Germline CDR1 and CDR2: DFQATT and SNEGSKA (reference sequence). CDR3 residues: CSAKGTIRNEQFF. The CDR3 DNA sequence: TGCAGTGCTAAGGGGACCATTCGGAATGAGCAGTTCTTC.

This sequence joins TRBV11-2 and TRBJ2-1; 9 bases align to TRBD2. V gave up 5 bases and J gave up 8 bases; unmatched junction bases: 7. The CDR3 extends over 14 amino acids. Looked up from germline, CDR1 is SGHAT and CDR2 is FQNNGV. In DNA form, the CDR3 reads TGTGCCAGCAGCCGGTGGACTAGCGTGTATGAGCAGTTCTTC. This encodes CASSRWTSVYEQFF. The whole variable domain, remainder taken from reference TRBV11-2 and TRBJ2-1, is EAGVAQSPRYKIIEKRQSVAFWCNPISGHATLYWYQQILGQGPKLLIQFQNNGVVDDSQLPKDRFSAERLKGVDSTLKIQPAKLEDSAVYLCASSRWTSVYEQFFGPGTRLTVL.

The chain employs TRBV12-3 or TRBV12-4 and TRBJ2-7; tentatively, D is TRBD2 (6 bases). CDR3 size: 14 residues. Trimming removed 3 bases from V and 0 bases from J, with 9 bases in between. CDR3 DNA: TGTGCCAGCAGTTTCCCCGGGAGCTCCTACGAGCAGTACTTC. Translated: CASSFPGSSYEQYF.

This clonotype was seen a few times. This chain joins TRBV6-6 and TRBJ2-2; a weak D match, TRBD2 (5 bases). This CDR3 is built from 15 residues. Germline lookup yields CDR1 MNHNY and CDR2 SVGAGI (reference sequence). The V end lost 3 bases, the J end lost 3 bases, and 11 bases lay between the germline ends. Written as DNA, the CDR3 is TGTGCCAGCAGTTATCGTCCGGGGTACACCGGGGAGCTGTTTTTT. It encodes CASSYRPGYTGELFF.

CDR3: CASSWTRPGNEQFF. CDR3 DNA: TGCGCCAGCAGCTGGACTAGGCCGGGCAATGAGCAGTTCTTC. The gene calls are TRBV5-1 and TRBJ2-1; 7 bases agree with TRBD2. Trimming removed 3 bases from V and 6 bases from J; junction bases left unmatched: 6. The CDR3 is 14 residues long. Germline V gene lookup returns CDR1 SGHRS and CDR2 YFSETQ. The full variable domain, in which reference TRBV5-1 and TRBJ2-1 provide the parts outside the CDR3, is KAGVTQTPRYLIKTRGQQVTLSCSPISGHRSVSWYQQTPGQGLQFLFEYFSETQRNKGNFPGRFSGRQFSNSRSEMNVSTLELGDSALYLCASSWTRPGNEQFFGPGTRLTVL.

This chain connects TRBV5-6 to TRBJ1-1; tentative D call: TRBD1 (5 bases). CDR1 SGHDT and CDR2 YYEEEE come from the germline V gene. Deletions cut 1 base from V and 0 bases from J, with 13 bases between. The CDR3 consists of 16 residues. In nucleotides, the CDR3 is TGTGCCAGCAGCTTGTACGGTGTGGGGCTGAACACTGAAGCTTTCTTT. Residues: CASSLYGVGLNTEAFF.

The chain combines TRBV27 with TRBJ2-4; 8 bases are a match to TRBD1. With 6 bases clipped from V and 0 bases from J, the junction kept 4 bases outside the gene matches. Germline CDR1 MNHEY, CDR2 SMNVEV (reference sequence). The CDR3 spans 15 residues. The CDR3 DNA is TGTGCCAGCAGAGCTGGGACAGGAGCCAAAAACATTCAGTACTTC. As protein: CASRAGTGAKNIQYF.